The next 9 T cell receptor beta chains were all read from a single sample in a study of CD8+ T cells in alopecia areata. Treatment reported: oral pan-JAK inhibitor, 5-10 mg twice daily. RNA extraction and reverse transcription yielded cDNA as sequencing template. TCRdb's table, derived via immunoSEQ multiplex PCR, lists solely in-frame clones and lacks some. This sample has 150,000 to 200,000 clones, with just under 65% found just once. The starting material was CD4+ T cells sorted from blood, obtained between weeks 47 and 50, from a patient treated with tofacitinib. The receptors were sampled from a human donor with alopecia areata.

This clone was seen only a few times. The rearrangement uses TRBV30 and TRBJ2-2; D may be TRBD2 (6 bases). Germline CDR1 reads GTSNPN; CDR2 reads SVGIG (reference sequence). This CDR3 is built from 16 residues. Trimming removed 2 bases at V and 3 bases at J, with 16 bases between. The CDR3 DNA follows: TGTGCCTGGAGTCATTTGGCAGGGAGGTACACCGGGGAGCTGTTTTTT. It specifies CAWSHLAGRYTGELFF.

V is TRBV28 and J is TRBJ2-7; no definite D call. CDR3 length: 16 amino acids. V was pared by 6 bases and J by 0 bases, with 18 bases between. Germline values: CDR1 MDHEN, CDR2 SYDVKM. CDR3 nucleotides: TGTGCCAGCAGCTACCTAGGCCAGAGGAGCTCCTACGAGCAGTACTTC. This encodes CASSYLGQRSSYEQYF.

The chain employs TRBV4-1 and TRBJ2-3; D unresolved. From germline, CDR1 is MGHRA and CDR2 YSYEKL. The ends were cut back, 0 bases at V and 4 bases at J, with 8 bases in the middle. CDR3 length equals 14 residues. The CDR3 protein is CASSQDPIPDTQYF. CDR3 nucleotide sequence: TGCGCCAGCAGCCAAGATCCTATTCCAGATACGCAGTATTTT.

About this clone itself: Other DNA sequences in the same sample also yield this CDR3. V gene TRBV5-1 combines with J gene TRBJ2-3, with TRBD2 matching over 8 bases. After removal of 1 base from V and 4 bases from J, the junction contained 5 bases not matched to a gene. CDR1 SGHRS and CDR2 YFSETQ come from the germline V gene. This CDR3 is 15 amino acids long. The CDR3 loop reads CASSLRGLAADTQYF. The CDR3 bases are TGCGCCAGCAGCTTGCGAGGACTAGCCGCAGATACGCAGTATTTT.

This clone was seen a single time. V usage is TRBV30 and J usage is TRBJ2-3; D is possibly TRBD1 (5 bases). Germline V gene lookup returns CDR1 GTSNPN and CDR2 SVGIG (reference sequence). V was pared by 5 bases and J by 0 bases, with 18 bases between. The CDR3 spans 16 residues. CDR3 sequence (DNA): TGTGCCTGGCGTACGAGACAGTTCCTTAGCACAGATACGCAGTATTTT. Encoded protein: CAWRTRQFLSTDTQYF.

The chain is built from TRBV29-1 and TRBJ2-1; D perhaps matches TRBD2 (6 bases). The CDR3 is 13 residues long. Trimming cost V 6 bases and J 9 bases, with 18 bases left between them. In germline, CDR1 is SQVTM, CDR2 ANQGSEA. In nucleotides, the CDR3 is TGCAGCGTCGCAAGGGGACTTGCCATTGAGCAGTTCTTC. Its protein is CSVARGLAIEQFF.

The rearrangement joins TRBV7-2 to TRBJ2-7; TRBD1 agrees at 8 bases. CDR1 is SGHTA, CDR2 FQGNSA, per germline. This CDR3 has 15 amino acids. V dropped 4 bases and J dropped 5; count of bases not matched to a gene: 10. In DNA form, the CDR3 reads TGTGCCAGCAGCTACCCGTCCAGGGGGCGTGACGAGCAGTACTTC. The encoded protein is CASSYPSRGRDEQYF.

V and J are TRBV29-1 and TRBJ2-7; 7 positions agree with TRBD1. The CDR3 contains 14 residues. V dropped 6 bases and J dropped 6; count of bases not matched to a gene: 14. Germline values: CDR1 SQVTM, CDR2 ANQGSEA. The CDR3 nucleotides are TGCAGCGTCCGTAAGGGGGCTGAAGCAGGCGAGCAGTACTTC. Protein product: CSVRKGAEAGEQYF.

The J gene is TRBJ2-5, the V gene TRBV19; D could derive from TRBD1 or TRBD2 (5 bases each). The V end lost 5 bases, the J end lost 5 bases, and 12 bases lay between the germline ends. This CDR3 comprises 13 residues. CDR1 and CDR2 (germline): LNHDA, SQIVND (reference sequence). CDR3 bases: TGTGCCAGTAGTGAGGGACGCGGGGAGACCCAGTACTTC. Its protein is CASSEGRGETQYF.